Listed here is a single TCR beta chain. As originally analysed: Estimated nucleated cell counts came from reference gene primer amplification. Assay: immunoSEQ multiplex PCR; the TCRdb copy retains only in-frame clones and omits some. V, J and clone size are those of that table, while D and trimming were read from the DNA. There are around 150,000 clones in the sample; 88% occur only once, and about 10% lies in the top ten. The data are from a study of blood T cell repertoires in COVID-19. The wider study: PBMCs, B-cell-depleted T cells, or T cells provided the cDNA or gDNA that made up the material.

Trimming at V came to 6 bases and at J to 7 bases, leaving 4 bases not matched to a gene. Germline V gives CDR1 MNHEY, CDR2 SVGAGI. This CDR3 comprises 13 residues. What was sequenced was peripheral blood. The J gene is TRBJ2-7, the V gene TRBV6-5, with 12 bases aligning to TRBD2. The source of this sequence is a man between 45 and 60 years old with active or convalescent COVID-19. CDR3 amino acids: CASRLAGGREQYF. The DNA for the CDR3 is TGTGCCAGCAGACTAGCGGGAGGAAGGGAGCAGTACTTC.